Detailed here is one T cell receptor beta chain. Using immunoSEQ multiplex PCR, the repertoire was profiled, and TCRdb retains in-frame clones only, with some absent. This sample has some 60,000 clones, with around 85% found just once. The data were obtained in a study of radiotherapy plus CTLA-4 blockade in lung cancer. Overall study context: Objective responses were documented in 15% to 20% of patients, with disease control in about 29%.

Focal radiation and CTLA-4 blockade (ipilimumab) were tested in chemo-refractory metastatic non-small-cell lung cancer patients. Specimen: peripheral blood, collected from a patient treated with radiotherapy plus ipilimumab. The origin of this receptor is a human donor with non-small cell lung cancer who had a complete response to radiotherapy plus ipilimumab.

CDR3 DNA sequence: TGCGCCAGCATCGGATACGGAGACACCATATATTTT. It is translated as CASIGYGDTIYF. The chain has TRBV10-1 and TRBJ1-3; D not certain. This CDR3 has 12 amino acids. CDR1 and CDR2 from the germline V gene are WNHNN and SYGVQD (reference sequence). With 7 bases removed from V and 8 bases from J, the gap between germline ends came to 12 bases.